Included here is one TCR beta chain sequence, with context. Ten or more counts support this clonotype. What antigen it recognizes has not been identified. Per-nucleotide qualities are absent, and no much larger clonotype sits a single base away. The cysteine opens and the phenylalanine closes a CDR3 of 13 amino acids. This entry keeps only the CDR3 DNA: 39 bases, framed from base 1. V loses 4 bases, J loses 8 bases, and the germline ends lie 15 bases apart. Looking up the germline V gene yields CDR1 SGHRS and CDR2 YFSETQ. Each patient had bone marrow sampled at the time of active disease. Bone marrow mononuclear cells were isolated by Ficoll-Hypaque density gradient centrifugation. Myeloma plasma cells were removed and CD138-negative cells were collected by negative selection after labeling with CD138 magnetic microbeads on a MACS separator. Purity of the isolated cells was checked by flow cytometry on an Attune NxT using CD138 antibodies. TRIzol reagent was used to extract total RNA, and a NanoDrop spectrophotometer was used to quantify the extracted RNA. Paired RNA-seq and IR-seq were performed on the CD138-negative bone marrow sample of each patient.

TCR libraries were constructed from about 400 ng RNA using the Immunoverse kit, and molecular barcoded adaptors covering alpha/delta and beta/gamma chains were employed. The same RNA used for transcriptome sequencing was used for TCR library preparation. Sequencing of the TCR libraries was done on an Illumina HiSeq 4000 with 2 x 150 cycles. The authors' analysis ran thus. Using MiXCR, which included quality filtering and error correction, TCR reads were aligned to human V, D, J and C references and then assembled into CDR3 clonotypes. The tcR package in R was used for analysis of clonotype counts and gene usage diversity. Raw mapping reads were checked after the RNA-seq reads had been mapped by STAR aligner version 2.5.3a onto the human GRCh37 genome. To test how sequencing depth affected the clonotypes detected, IR-seq fastq files were randomly downsampled with Seqtk 1.3. TCRdb reran the public reads through fastp at Q25 and MiXCR, keeping productive beta chains. CDR3 protein sequences are deduplicated, and each keeps its most common genes and DNA. None of the V and J calls come from the authors' own analysis; TCRdb made them. This sample lists roughly 82,000 distinct CDR3 sequences; 9% to 15% were detected once. About 16% of the sample goes to the ten largest clones.

This entry belongs to a study of read filtering for tumor transcriptome and immune sequencing (dated by TCRdb to the early 2020s). Turning to the overall study: The cohort consisted of some 17 male and over eleven female patients, with a mean age of 65.9 years and an age range of roughly 45 to 80. The study compared TCR repertoires from targeted immune repertoire sequencing and bulk whole-transcriptome sequencing run on the same bone marrow samples. Per sample, about 4 to 10.27 million TCR-region mapped reads were obtained with IR-seq, compared with only about 80 to 1,400 with RNA-seq. Whole-transcriptome libraries were prepared with the TruSeq RNA Access Library Prep Kit after DNase treatment. Under revised international staging, roughly 8 patients fell into R-ISS I, more than 15 into R-ISS II and 6 or 7 into R-ISS III. One of the main goals was to work out a read-filtering strategy for immune repertoire data, in particular whether clonotypes backed by only a single read should be removed.

Results the study describes overall, beyond this receptor: Single-read clonotypes made up about 82% of clonotypes but 3% to 3.5% of total reads in IR-seq, and just under 75% of clonotypes and about 45% of reads in RNA-seq. Compared with RNA-seq, IR-seq captured clonotypes at much greater depth and more reliably, and a smaller IR-seq throughput was enough to identify most of the shared clonotypes. Rather than purified T cells, the sorted CD138-negative fraction was a mixed bone marrow immune population. The correlation between IR-seq and RNA-seq shared clonotype proportions rose when single-read clonotypes were removed.

The source is a donor at least 40 years old with multiple myeloma. The material sequenced was a population of CD138-negative cells sorted from bone marrow. According to the study, the label for this sample's cell subset or site signals: bone marrow mononuclear cells depleted of CD138+ plasma/myeloma cells by negative magnetic selection. The V and J genes are TRBV5-1 and TRBJ1-2; the D gene cannot be resolved reliably. At the DNA level, the sequence is TGCGCCAGCAGCCCTGACAATGAATCGGGCTACACCTTC. Its protein is CASSPDNESGYTF.